The 13 T cell receptor beta chains below come from one sample, sequenced in a study of shared clonotypes between healthy human individuals. Sequenced by immunoSEQ multiplex PCR; TCRdb stores in-frame clones only, minus some. Of millions of clones listed, about 95% are singletons. Sequenced sample: naive CD4+ T cells sorted from blood. Subset specified: CD45RA+ positively selected. Every receptor here comes from a man younger than 35 in good health.

V and J are TRBV5-1 and TRBJ1-1, with 8 nucleotides matching TRBD1. Trimming took 4 bases from V and 8 from J; bases not matched to a gene: 7. The CDR3 runs to 13 residues. The V gene's germline CDR1 is SGHRS and CDR2 YFSETQ. The CDR3 loop is CASSTGQGQEAFF. CDR3 nucleotide sequence: TGCGCCAGCAGCACAGGACAGGGCCAAGAAGCTTTCTTT.

The rearrangement joins TRBV9 to TRBJ1-6; D not certain. V lost 0 bases to trimming and J lost 7 bases, with 11 bases between them. From germline, CDR1 is SGDLS and CDR2 YYNGEE. This CDR3 contains 15 residues. The CDR3 region is CASSVEGLVNSPLHF. The CDR3 bases are TGTGCCAGCAGCGTAGAAGGTCTAGTAAATTCACCCCTCCACTTT.

CDR3 in amino acids: CASSHLGGTSGSEAFF. The CDR3 nucleotides read TGTGCCAGCAGCCACCTGGGGGGGACCTCCGGGTCTGAAGCTTTCTTT. V and J are TRBV4-2 and TRBJ1-1; maybe TRBD1 (5 bases). CDR1 is LGHNA, CDR2 YNFKEQ, per germline. This CDR3 contains 16 residues. V lost 3 bases and J lost 6, with 20 bases in between.

This clone was recorded once. CDR3 region: CASSQDGNSPLHF. The CDR3 bases are TGTGCCAGCAGCCAGGACGGGAATTCACCCCTCCACTTT. V gene TRBV21-1 combines with J gene TRBJ1-6. TRBV21-1 is noted as a pseudogene. The CDR3 contains 13 residues.

The chain carries TRBV30 and TRBJ1-1, with 7 nucleotides matching TRBD1. This CDR3 contains 12 residues. After removal of 8 bases from V and 0 bases from J, the junction contained 3 bases not matched to a gene. The germline V gene encodes CDR1 GTSNPN and CDR2 SVGIG (reference sequence). CDR3 region: CATDRVNTEAFF. CDR3 nucleotides: TGTGCCACAGACAGGGTGAACACTGAAGCTTTCTTT. Filled out from reference TRBV30 and TRBJ1-1, the complete variable domain reads SQTIHQWPATLVQPVGSPLSLECTVEGTSNPNLYWYRQAAGRGLQLLFYSVGIGQISSEVPQNLSASRPQDRQFILSSKKLLLSDSGFYLCATDRVNTEAFFGQGTRLTVV.

The gene calls are TRBV7-9 and TRBJ2-2; 7 positions agree with TRBD1. V trimming: 4 bases; J trimming: 6 bases; junction bases outside the gene matches: 14. Germline V gene lookup returns CDR1 SEHNR and CDR2 FQNEAQ (reference sequence). This CDR3 spans 17 amino acids. The CDR3 DNA follows: TGTGCCAGCAGCTACCCGGACGAGACAGGGTTTTCCGGGGAGCTGTTTTTT. It codes for CASSYPDETGFSGELFF.

This chain links TRBV7-9 with TRBJ1-1; unclear D gene. The germline gives CDR1 SEHNR, CDR2 FQNEAQ (reference sequence). V gave up 5 bases and J gave up 0 bases, with 10 bases separating them. This CDR3 has 14 residues. The CDR3 bases are TGTGCCAGCAGCCGCGATTTAATGAACACTGAAGCTTTCTTT. It specifies CASSRDLMNTEAFF. The entire variable domain, with the rest obtained from reference TRBV7-9 and TRBJ1-1, is as follows: DTGVSQNPRHKITKRGQNVTFRCDPISEHNRLYWYRQTLGQGPEFLTYFQNEAQLEKSRLLSDRFSAERPKGSFSTLEIQRTEQGDSAMYLCASSRDLMNTEAFFGQGTRLTVV.

The V gene is TRBV27, the J gene TRBJ2-3, with 14 bases aligning to TRBD2. With 1 base clipped from V and 4 bases from J, the junction kept 4 bases outside the gene matches. This CDR3 has 17 residues. Germline lookup yields CDR1 MNHEY and CDR2 SMNVEV (reference sequence). CDR3 DNA sequence: TGTGCCAGCAGTTTATATGGACTAGCGGGGGGATCAGATACGCAGTATTTT. Protein product: CASSLYGLAGGSDTQYF.

This CDR3 reads CASRRGALSTDTQYF. In nucleotides, the CDR3 is TGTGCCAGCAGACGGGGGGCTCTAAGCACAGATACGCAGTATTTT. The chain joins TRBV5-4 to TRBJ2-3; tentative D call: TRBD2 (7 bases). Between the trimmed V and J ends, which lost 5 bases and 0 bases, there was a span of 13 bases. The CDR3 contains 15 residues. Germline V gene data show CDR1 as SGHNT and CDR2 as YYREEE (reference sequence).

This clone was observed a single time. V gene TRBV5-6 combines with J gene TRBJ1-2; 8 bases are a match to TRBD1. The trim removed 5 bases at V and 0 bases at J, leaving 6 bases unmatched. The CDR3 runs to 15 residues. Germline V gene data show CDR1 as SGHDT and CDR2 as YYEEEE. The chain's CDR3 is CASRAGTGPNYGYTF. CDR3 DNA: TGTGCCAGCAGAGCGGGGACAGGCCCTAACTATGGCTACACCTTC.

This clone was seen just once. The chain has TRBV30 and TRBJ2-5; D possibly corresponds to TRBD1 (6 bases). Trimming stripped 0 bases from V and 2 bases from J, with 7 bases between. The germline gives CDR1 GTSNPN, CDR2 SVGIG (reference sequence). The CDR3 extends over 13 amino acids. The CDR3 DNA reads TGTGCCTGGAGTGTAGGACAGCAAGAGACCCAGTACTTC. As protein: CAWSVGQQETQYF.

Here the CDR3 DNA reads TGTGCCAGCAGTAAAGACGGAATCTCTGGAAACACCATATATTTT. Amino acid sequence: CASSKDGISGNTIYF. The genes are TRBV9 and TRBJ1-3, with unresolved D. Per germline, CDR1 SGDLS and CDR2 YYNGEE. Trimming shortened V by 5 bases and J by 0 bases, and 12 bases separated the two germline ends. This CDR3 is built from 15 residues.

The V call is TRBV9, the J call TRBJ2-2, with D possibly matching TRBD1 (5 bases). The CDR3 contains 16 residues. Deletions cut 0 bases from V and 7 bases from J, with 16 bases between. The germline V gene encodes CDR1 SGDLS and CDR2 YYNGEE. DNA for the CDR3: TGTGCCAGCAGCGTAGCTGGTCACCCAGGGTACGGGGAGCTGTTTTTT. It codes for CASSVAGHPGYGELFF.